The T cell receptor beta chain under discussion was sequenced for a study of CD8+ T cells in alopecia areata. Germline CDR1 and CDR2: SGHVS and FNYEAQ. This CDR3 is built from 15 residues. Trimming took 2 bases from V and 2 from J, leaving 10 bases between them. Turning to this clone: Its antigen remains unknown.

The treatment here: oral pan-JAK inhibitor, 5-10 mg twice daily. Those with alopecia areata gave lesional scalp punch biopsies and peripheral blood. Findings of the study overall: Greater clonality was observed in lesional scalp samples, especially alopecia totalis/universalis, versus normal scalp. Scalp clonality and expanded CD8+ clones among the top 100 showed significant decreases with tofacitinib.

Sequencing templates came from extracted RNA that was reverse transcribed into cDNA. Only in-frame clones appear in the TCRdb table, and some are missing; sequencing was by immunoSEQ multiplex PCR. This table holds a few hundred thousand clones, under 40% found once. The material sequenced was CD4+ T cells sorted from blood, taken between weeks 30 and 35, from a patient treated with tofacitinib. The TCR sequence derives from a human donor with alopecia areata. This chain links TRBV7-6 with TRBJ1-5; D possibly corresponds to TRBD1 (5 bases). In nucleotides, the CDR3 is TGTGCCAGCAGCTTAAACGGGGCAGGCAATCAGCCCCAGCATTTT. Translation gives CASSLNGAGNQPQHF.